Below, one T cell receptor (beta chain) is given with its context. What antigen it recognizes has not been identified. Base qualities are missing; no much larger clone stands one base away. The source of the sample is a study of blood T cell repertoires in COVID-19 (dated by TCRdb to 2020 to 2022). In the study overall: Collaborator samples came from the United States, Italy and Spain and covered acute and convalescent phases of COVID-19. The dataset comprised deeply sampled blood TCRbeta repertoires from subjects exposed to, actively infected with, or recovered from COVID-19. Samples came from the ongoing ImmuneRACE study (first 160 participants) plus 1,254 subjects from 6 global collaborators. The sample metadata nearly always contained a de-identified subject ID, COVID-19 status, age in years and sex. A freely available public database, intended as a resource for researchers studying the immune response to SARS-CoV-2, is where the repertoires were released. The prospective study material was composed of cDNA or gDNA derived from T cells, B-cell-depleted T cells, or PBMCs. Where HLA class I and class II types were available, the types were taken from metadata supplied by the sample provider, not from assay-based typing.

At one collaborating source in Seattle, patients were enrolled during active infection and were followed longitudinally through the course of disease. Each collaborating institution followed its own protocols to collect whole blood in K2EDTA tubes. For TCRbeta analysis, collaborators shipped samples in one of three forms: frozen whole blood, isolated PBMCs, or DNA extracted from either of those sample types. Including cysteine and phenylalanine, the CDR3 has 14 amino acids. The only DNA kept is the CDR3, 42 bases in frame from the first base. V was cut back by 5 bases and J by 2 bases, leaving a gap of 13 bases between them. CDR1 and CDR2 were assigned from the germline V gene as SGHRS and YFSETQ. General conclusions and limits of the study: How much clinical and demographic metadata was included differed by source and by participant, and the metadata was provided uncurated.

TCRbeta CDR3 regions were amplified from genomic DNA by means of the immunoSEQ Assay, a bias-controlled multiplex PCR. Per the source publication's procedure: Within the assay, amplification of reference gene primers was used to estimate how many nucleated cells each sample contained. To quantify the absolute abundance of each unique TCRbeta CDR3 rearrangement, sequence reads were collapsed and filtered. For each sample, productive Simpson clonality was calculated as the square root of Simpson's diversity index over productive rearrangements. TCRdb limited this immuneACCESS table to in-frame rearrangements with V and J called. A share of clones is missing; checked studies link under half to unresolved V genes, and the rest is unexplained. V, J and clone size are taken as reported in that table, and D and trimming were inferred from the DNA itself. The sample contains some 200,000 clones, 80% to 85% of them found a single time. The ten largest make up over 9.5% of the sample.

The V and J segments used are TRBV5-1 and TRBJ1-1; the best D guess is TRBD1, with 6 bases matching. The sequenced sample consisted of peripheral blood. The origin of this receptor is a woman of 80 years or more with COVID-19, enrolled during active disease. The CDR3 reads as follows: CASRSGAANTEAFF. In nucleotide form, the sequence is TGCGCCAGCAGATCAGGGGCCGCCAACACTGAAGCTTTCTTT.